The present TCR beta chain was sequenced within a study of T cells after yellow fever vaccination. In the study overall: SMART-Seq v4 Ultra Low Input served to prepare low-cell-number fractions. Points from the study as a whole: A large majority of primary-vaccination clones showed up again after the booster (approximately 96% CD4, about 90% CD8). On re-exposure, the response was weaker but peaked faster, at day 5 versus 15.

5'RACE template switching generated TCR cDNA, adding a universal primer site and UMIs. Using its own MiXCR run on the 5' RACE reads, TCRdb lists one record per CDR3 protein. The table records about 220,000 distinct CDR3 sequences, 5.5% to 8.5% of them present only once. CDR3 length: 12 residues. V was cut by 6 bases and J by 7 bases, with 10 bases left in between. CDR1 ENHRY and CDR2 SYGVKD come from the germline V gene. Comments on this clonotype: Its antigen is undetermined.

The input for sequencing was CD4+ T cells sorted from PBMCs, taken on the day of the yellow fever booster vaccination. This chain links TRBV10-3 with TRBJ2-1; maybe TRBD1 (6 bases). This TCR was recovered from a man aged 25 to 40 who received the YFV17D yellow fever vaccine. For the CDR3, the DNA is TGTGCCATCAGGTCAGGGGAAAATGAGCAGTTCTTC. Amino acid sequence: CAIRSGENEQFF.